Sequencing of this T cell receptor (beta chain) was carried out in a study of shared clonotypes between healthy human individuals. Study results and caveats: Genetic and exposure-history diversity was limited by the few donors.

With regard to this clone: Its antigen remains unidentified.

TCRdb keeps only in-frame clones here, not all; method: immunoSEQ multiplex PCR. This sample has about 470,000 clones, with more than 75% found just once. With V trimmed by 5 bases and J by 7 bases, 7 bases remained unmatched. CDR1 and CDR2 from the germline V gene are SGHNT and YENEEA. The CDR3 runs 15 residues. The clonotype originates from a woman in her thirties or forties in good health. Some clones in this sample may be carry-over from other donors' samples. The sample taken for sequencing was PBMCs. V and J are TRBV11-3 and TRBJ2-1, with 11 bases matching TRBD1. CDR3 in DNA: TGTGCCAGCAGCCCTCGGACAGGGGGCATGAATGAGCAGTTCTTC. It encodes CASSPRTGGMNEQFF.